Listed below are T cell receptor beta chains from one sample, sequenced in a study of cytomegalovirus exposure and HLA in healthy donors. Sequencing used immunoSEQ multiplex PCR; TCRdb keeps in-frame clones, though not all of them. The sample totals under 90,000 clones. The sequencing input was PBMCs. Source of these receptors: a man aged 50 to 60 in good health and CMV-seropositive. Both conserved end residues are part of each CDR3. A D gene is named only where the DNA matches it firmly.

j_call: TRBJ2-7
d_call: TRBD1
v_call: TRBV7-9
cdr3_nt: TGTGCCAGCAGCTTAGGTCGGGGACAGGGGTTTGAGTACGAGCAGTACTTC
cdr3_aa: CASSLGRGQGFEYEQYF

j_call: TRBJ2-7
d_call: NA
v_call: TRBV18
cdr3_nt: TGTGCCAGCTCACCAGCGGCAGAACTTTCGGCCGAGCAGTACTTC
cdr3_aa: CASSPAAELSAEQYF

j_call: TRBJ2-5
d_call: NA
v_call: TRBV7-2
cdr3_nt: TGTGCCAGCAGCCAGGACACGGGGGAGGAGACCCAGTACTTC
cdr3_aa: CASSQDTGEETQYF

j_call: TRBJ1-1
d_call: TRBD1
v_call: TRBV7-9
cdr3_nt: TGTGCCAGCAGCCCCCTGTACAGGGGGAACACTGAAGCTTTCTTT
cdr3_aa: CASSPLYRGNTEAFF

j_call: TRBJ2-3
d_call: TRBD2
v_call: TRBV7-2
cdr3_nt: TGTGCCAGCAGCCCGGGACTAGGCACAGATACGCAGTATTTT
cdr3_aa: CASSPGLGTDTQYF

j_call: TRBJ1-3
d_call: NA
v_call: TRBV9
cdr3_nt: TGTGCCAGCAGCGTAACTATGGCAGGGGCTGGAAACACCATATATTTT
cdr3_aa: CASSVTMAGAGNTIYF

j_call: TRBJ2-7
d_call: NA
v_call: TRBV23-1
cdr3_nt: TGCGCCAGCTCCCGGACTGGCTCCTACGAGCAGTACTTC
cdr3_aa: CASSRTGSYEQYF

j_call: TRBJ2-7
d_call: NA
v_call: TRBV20-1
cdr3_nt: TGCAGTACAGGGCGACCCTACGAGCAGTACTTC
cdr3_aa: CSTGRPYEQYF

j_call: TRBJ1-2
d_call: TRBD1
v_call: TRBV6-5
cdr3_nt: TGTGCCAGCCACCCTCGGACAGGGGGCAATGGCTACACCTTC
cdr3_aa: CASHPRTGGNGYTF

j_call: TRBJ2-2
d_call: NA
v_call: TRBV7-3
cdr3_nt: TGTGCCAGCAGCCCCGGGGAGACTGAGCTGTTTTTT
cdr3_aa: CASSPGETELFF

j_call: TRBJ1-6
d_call: NA
v_call: TRBV4-1
cdr3_nt: TGCGCCAGCAGTCCCGAGAGGCGGACAGCCTATAATTCACCCCTCCACTTT
cdr3_aa: CASSPERRTAYNSPLHF

j_call: TRBJ1-1
d_call: NA
v_call: TRBV7-9
cdr3_nt: TGTGCCAGCAGCCCCACTCCTGGGCAACCTGAAGCTTTCTTT
cdr3_aa: CASSPTPGQPEAFF

j_call: TRBJ2-5
d_call: TRBD2
v_call: TRBV18
cdr3_nt: TGTGCCAGCTCACTTGATGGGGGAATAGCGGGGAGACAAGAGACCCAGTACTTC
cdr3_aa: CASSLDGGIAGRQETQYF

j_call: TRBJ2-7
d_call: TRBD1
v_call: TRBV4-1
cdr3_nt: TGCGCCAGCAGCCTAGTGGGACAGTACTACGAGCAGTACTTC
cdr3_aa: CASSLVGQYYEQYF

j_call: TRBJ2-5
d_call: NA
v_call: TRBV29-1
cdr3_nt: TGCAGCGTTGAAGGGGCGAGAACTTTTCAAGAGACCCAGTACTTC
cdr3_aa: CSVEGARTFQETQYF

j_call: TRBJ1-1
d_call: TRBD1
v_call: TRBV6-6
cdr3_nt: TGTGCCAGCGAGGGGGCGCGGACTGAAGCTTTCTTT
cdr3_aa: CASEGARTEAFF

j_call: TRBJ1-6
d_call: TRBD1
v_call: TRBV9
cdr3_nt: TGTGCCAGCAGCCCGACAGGGCAGAATTCACCCCTCCACTTT
cdr3_aa: CASSPTGQNSPLHF

j_call: TRBJ2-7
d_call: TRBD2
v_call: TRBV5-1
cdr3_nt: TGCGCCAGCAGCTTGATGACTAGCGGGAGGGGGAACGCCTACGAGCAGTACTTC
cdr3_aa: CASSLMTSGRGNAYEQYF

j_call: TRBJ1-1
d_call: NA
v_call: TRBV5-1
cdr3_nt: TGCGCCAGCAGCTTGCCTTTCGAGGGGGTGAACACTGAAGCTTTCTTT
cdr3_aa: CASSLPFEGVNTEAFF

j_call: TRBJ2-2
d_call: TRBD2
v_call: TRBV11-2
cdr3_nt: TGTGCCAGCAGCGGACTAGCGGGGGGGCTTGGGAGGGCCGGGGAGCTGTTTTTT
cdr3_aa: CASSGLAGGLGRAGELFF

j_call: TRBJ2-1
d_call: NA
v_call: TRBV28
cdr3_nt: TGTGCCAGCAGTGCATCGTGGGGGGTTAACAATGAGCAGTTCTTC
cdr3_aa: CASSASWGVNNEQFF

j_call: TRBJ2-1
d_call: TRBD2
v_call: TRBV18
cdr3_nt: TGTGCCAGCTCATCAGCTAGCGGGTCCTACAATGAGCAGTTCTTC
cdr3_aa: CASSSASGSYNEQFF

j_call: TRBJ1-3
d_call: NA
v_call: TRBV5-1
cdr3_nt: TGCGCCAGCAGCTTGGGCAGCTCTGGAAACACCATATATTTT
cdr3_aa: CASSLGSSGNTIYF

j_call: TRBJ2-1
d_call: TRBD1
v_call: TRBV5-4
cdr3_nt: TGTGCCAGCAGCTTGCTCACAGGGGGCAGAGAGCAGTTCTTC
cdr3_aa: CASSLLTGGREQFF

j_call: TRBJ2-3
d_call: TRBD2
v_call: TRBV27
cdr3_nt: TGTGCCAGCAGTTTGAATCACGGGGGGAGGGATACGCAGTATTTT
cdr3_aa: CASSLNHGGRDTQYF

j_call: TRBJ2-5
d_call: NA
v_call: TRBV7-8
cdr3_nt: TGTGCCAGCACCCGGAGCGGGTCGGGGGAGACCCAGTACTTC
cdr3_aa: CASTRSGSGETQYF